This T cell receptor beta chain was obtained from a study of shared clonotypes between healthy human individuals. Only CD45RO-negative cells positively selected for CCR7 counted as naive CD8 cells, so terminally differentiated effector memory CD45RA+ cells were excluded. The germline V gene has CDR1 LNHNV and CDR2 YYDKDF (reference sequence). This CDR3 contains 16 residues. V shed 5 bases and J shed 4 bases, with 18 bases lying between them. Researchers divided each subset's genomic DNA evenly across several immunoSEQ plates. The method was immunoSEQ multiplex PCR; TCRdb's version includes in-frame clones alone and lacks a portion of them. The top ten clones hold 1.5% to 2% of a sample with about 2.2 million clones, roughly 93% of them seen once.

Sequenced material: naive CD8+ T cells from PBMCs. The clonotype was recovered from a man between 18 and 35 years old in good health. Some clones in this sample may be carry-over from other donors' samples. J is TRBJ2-1 and V is TRBV15; no clear D gene. CDR3 DNA: TGTGCCACCAGCTTATTGCCCTCCGACTCTTACAATGAGCAGTTCTTC. It is translated as CATSLLPSDSYNEQFF. The complete variable domain, with remaining parts taken from reference TRBV15 and TRBJ2-1, reads DAMVIQNPRYQVTQFGKPVTLSCSQTLNHNVMYWYQQKSSQAPKLLFHYYDKDFNNEADTPDNFQSRRPNTSFCFLDIRSPGLGDTAMYLCATSLLPSDSYNEQFFGPGTRLTVL.